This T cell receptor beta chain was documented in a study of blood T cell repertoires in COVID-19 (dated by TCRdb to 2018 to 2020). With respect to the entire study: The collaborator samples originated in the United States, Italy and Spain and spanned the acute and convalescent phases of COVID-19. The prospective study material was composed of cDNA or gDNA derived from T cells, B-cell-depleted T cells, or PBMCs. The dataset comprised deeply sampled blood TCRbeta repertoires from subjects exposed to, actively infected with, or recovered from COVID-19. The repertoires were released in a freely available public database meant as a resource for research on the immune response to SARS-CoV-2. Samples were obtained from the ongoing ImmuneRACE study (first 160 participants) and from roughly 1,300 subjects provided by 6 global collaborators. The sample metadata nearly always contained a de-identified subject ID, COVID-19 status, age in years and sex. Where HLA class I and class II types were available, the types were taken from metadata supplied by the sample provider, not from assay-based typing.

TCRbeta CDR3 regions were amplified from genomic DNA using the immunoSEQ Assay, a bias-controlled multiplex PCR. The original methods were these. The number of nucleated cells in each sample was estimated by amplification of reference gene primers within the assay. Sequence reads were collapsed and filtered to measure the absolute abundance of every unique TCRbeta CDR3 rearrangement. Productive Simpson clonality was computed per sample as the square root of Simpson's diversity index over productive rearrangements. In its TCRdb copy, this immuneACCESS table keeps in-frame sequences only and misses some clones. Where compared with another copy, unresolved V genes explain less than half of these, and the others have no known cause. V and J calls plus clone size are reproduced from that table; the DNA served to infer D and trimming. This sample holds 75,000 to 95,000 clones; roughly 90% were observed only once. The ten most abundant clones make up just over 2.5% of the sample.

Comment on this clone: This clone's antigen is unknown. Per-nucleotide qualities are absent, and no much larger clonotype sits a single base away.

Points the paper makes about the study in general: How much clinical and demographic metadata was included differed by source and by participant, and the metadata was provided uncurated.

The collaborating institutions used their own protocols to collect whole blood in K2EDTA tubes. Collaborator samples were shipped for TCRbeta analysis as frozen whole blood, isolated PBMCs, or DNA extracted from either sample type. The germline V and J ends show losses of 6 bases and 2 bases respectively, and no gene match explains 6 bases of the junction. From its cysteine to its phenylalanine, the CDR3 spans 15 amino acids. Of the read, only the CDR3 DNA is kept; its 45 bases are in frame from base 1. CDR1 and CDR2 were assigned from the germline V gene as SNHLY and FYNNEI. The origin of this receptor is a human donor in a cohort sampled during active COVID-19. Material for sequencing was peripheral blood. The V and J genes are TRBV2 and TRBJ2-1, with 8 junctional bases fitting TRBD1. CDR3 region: CASRHTGGTYNEQFF. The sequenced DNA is TGTGCCAGCAGACATACAGGGGGGACCTACAATGAGCAGTTCTTC.